This TCR beta chain was sequenced during a study of blood T cell repertoires in COVID-19. Study-level background: Acute and convalescent COVID-19 samples came from the United States, Italy and Spain. Sources were T cells, B-cell-depleted T cells, or PBMCs; the material itself was cDNA or gDNA.

The authors' processing: Amplification of reference gene primers was used by the study to estimate nucleated cell counts. Using immunoSEQ multiplex PCR, the repertoire was profiled, and TCRdb retains in-frame clones only, with some absent. From that table come the V and J calls and clone size; the DNA was used to work out D and trimming. The table lists 90,000 to 120,000 clones, approximately 84% of them singletons, with more than 4% in the top ten. This CDR3 is 14 amino acids long. V lost 6 bases, J lost 5 bases, and 8 bases stayed unmatched. Germline CDR1 is SNHLY and CDR2 is FYNNEI. The genes are TRBV2 and TRBJ1-1; 8 bases are a match to TRBD1. The clonotype was recovered from a human donor in a cohort sampled during active COVID-19. Material for sequencing was peripheral blood. CDR3 protein: CASRDQGARTEAFF. The CDR3 coding sequence is TGTGCCAGCAGGGATCAGGGGGCGCGGACTGAAGCTTTCTTT.